The sequence of this TCR beta chain was determined in a study of blood T cell repertoires in COVID-19. About the research overall: PBMCs, B-cell-depleted T cells, or T cells provided the cDNA or gDNA that made up the material.

Methods used by the authors: Estimation of nucleated cell counts relied on the amplification of reference gene primers. The table came from immunoSEQ multiplex PCR; TCRdb's copy has only in-frame clones and leaves some out. Clone size and the V and J calls come from that table; the DNA yielded D and trimming. The sample contains roughly 67,000 clones, approximately 93% of which appear only once. The ends lost 2 bases at V and 1 base at J; junction bases unmatched: 1. The CDR3 spans 14 residues. Germline CDR1 is SGHRS and CDR2 is YFSETQ. This sequence was found in a man aged 65 to 79 with active COVID-19. V usage is TRBV5-1 and J usage is TRBJ2-3; TRBD2 agrees at 7 bases. Material: peripheral blood. The CDR3 reads CASSFTSGTDTQYF. CDR3 in DNA: TGCGCCAGCAGCTTCACTAGCGGCACAGATACGCAGTATTTT.